This passage covers 13 T cell receptor beta chains from one sample sequenced in a study of PD-1 blockade in mismatch repair-deficient tumors. Data came from immunoSEQ multiplex PCR; TCRdb stores just in-frame clones and leaves some out. Of 15,000 or so clones in the sample, over 70% are singletons; the top ten hold about 1.5%. The starting material was PBMCs, obtained less than 25 weeks after starting pembrolizumab. Receptor source: an adult with mismatch repair-deficient cancer.

The chain links TRBV2 to TRBJ2-7; 14 bases map to TRBD2. Germline trimming cut 6 bases from V and 7 bases from J; bases unmatched to any gene: 8. In germline, CDR1 is SNHLY, CDR2 FYNNEI. The CDR3 consists of 15 residues. The CDR3 loop reads CASSPGLAGVGEQYF. DNA of the CDR3: TGTGCCAGCAGCCCGGGACTAGCGGGAGTAGGAGAGCAGTACTTC.

CDR3 residues: CASSLGTSTDTQYF. The DNA of the CDR3 is TGCGCCAGCAGCTTAGGGACTAGCACAGATACGCAGTATTTT. The rearrangement links TRBV5-1 to TRBJ2-3, with D perhaps TRBD2 (6 bases). The CDR3 is made up of 14 amino acids. Germline CDR1 reads SGHRS; CDR2 reads YFSETQ. V was clipped by 2 bases and J by 0 bases, with 7 bases between them.

The chain is built from TRBV18 and TRBJ2-3, with TRBD1 identical over 7 bases. The CDR3 is 16 residues long. Germline CDR1 is KGHSH and CDR2 is LQKENI. After removal of 3 bases from V and 2 bases from J, the junction contained 8 bases not matched to a gene. CDR3 protein: CASSPKGTVSTDTQYF. The DNA of the CDR3 is TGTGCCAGCTCACCGAAAGGGACAGTATCCACAGATACGCAGTATTTT.

The rearrangement joins TRBV7-8 to TRBJ1-1; 7 nucleotides agree with TRBD1. Germline values: CDR1 SGHVS, CDR2 FQNEAQ. With 1 base clipped from V and 2 bases from J, the junction kept 10 bases outside the gene matches. The CDR3 is 17 amino acids. The CDR3 DNA is TGTGCCAGCAGCTTAGTTTACGGACAGGTGATAAACACTGAAGCTTTCTTT. Translation gives CASSLVYGQVINTEAFF.

The CDR3: CASSEGQLQETQYF. DNA of the CDR3: TGTGCCAGCAGTGAGGGACAGCTCCAAGAGACCCAGTACTTC. This chain uses TRBV6-1 with TRBJ2-5, with 7 bases identical to TRBD1. CDR1 and CDR2 (germline): MNHNS, SASEGT. This CDR3 is built from 14 residues. J gave up 1 base and V 3 bases, and 2 bases lay outside the gene matches.

The chain uses TRBV18 and TRBJ2-1, with TRBD2 identical over 9 bases. V trimming: 3 bases; J trimming: 4 bases; junction bases outside the gene matches: 7. CDR1 is KGHSH, CDR2 LQKENI, per germline. The CDR3 sequence is 16 residues long. The CDR3: CASSPSGGQTYNEQFF. DNA of the CDR3: TGTGCCAGCTCACCCAGCGGGGGGCAGACATACAATGAGCAGTTCTTC.

This sequence joins TRBV6-4 and TRBJ2-3; 9 bases match TRBD2. The length of the CDR3 is 16 residues. J lost 2 bases, V lost 0 bases, and 3 bases had no gene match. The V gene's germline CDR1 is MRHNA and CDR2 SNTAGT. Here the CDR3 DNA reads TGTGCCAGCAGTGACTCGGCTAGCGGGACCACAGATACGCAGTATTTT. Translation gives CASSDSASGTTDTQYF.

This clone was seen only once. The V call is TRBV7-9, the J call TRBJ1-4; possibly TRBD1 for D (5 bases). This CDR3 comprises 15 residues. Trimming removed 5 bases at V and 4 bases at J, with 14 bases between. CDR1 is SEHNR, CDR2 FQNEAQ, per germline (reference sequence). CDR3 region: CASSRGTVLNEKLFF. For the CDR3, the DNA is TGTGCCAGCAGCCGGGGGACGGTACTTAATGAAAAACTGTTTTTT.

The rearrangement joins TRBV11-2 to TRBJ2-7; TRBD2 agrees at 9 bases. V was clipped by 6 bases and J by 4 bases; unmatched bases: 16. This CDR3 spans 17 amino acids. The germline V gene encodes CDR1 SGHAT and CDR2 FQNNGV. The CDR3 region has the DNA TGTGCCAGCAGTTCCTCCAACCGGATAGCGGGAGATTACGAGCAGTACTTC. Translated: CASSSSNRIAGDYEQYF.

This clone was observed once. This sequence joins TRBV5-6 and TRBJ2-4, with D perhaps matching TRBD1 (5 bases). Germline loops: CDR1 SGHDT, CDR2 YYEEEE. CDR3 size: 14 residues. Trimming stripped 3 bases from V and 1 base from J, with 8 bases between. CDR3 nucleotide sequence: TGTGCCAGCAGCTGGGCAGGGGCCAAAAACATTCAGTACTTC. This translates into CASSWAGAKNIQYF.

V gene TRBV7-2 combines with J gene TRBJ2-1; D gene unclear. CDR1 SGHTA and CDR2 FQGNSA come from the germline V gene. Trimming pared 2 bases from V and 8 bases from J, leaving 13 bases between. This CDR3 contains 14 residues. The CDR3 loop reads CASSLSVVYDEQFF. As DNA, the CDR3 is TGTGCCAGCAGCTTAAGCGTAGTTTATGATGAGCAGTTCTTC.

The chain has TRBV4-2 and TRBJ1-5; 8 nucleotides line up with TRBD1. The CDR3 covers 15 residues. The germline CDR1 and CDR2 sequences are LGHNA and YNFKEQ. The trim removed 1 base at V and 7 bases at J, leaving 6 bases unmatched. The CDR3 protein is CASSQVQGAGQPQHF. CDR3 DNA sequence: TGTGCCAGCAGCCAAGTCCAGGGGGCTGGACAGCCCCAGCATTTT.

The chain recombines TRBV14 with TRBJ1-2; 10 bases fit TRBD1. Germline V lookup: CDR1 SGHDN, CDR2 FVKESK. CDR3 length: 15 residues. V dropped 4 bases and J dropped 7; count of bases not matched to a gene: 9. This CDR3 reads CASSPSTGGAGGYTF. CDR3 in DNA: TGTGCCAGCAGCCCCTCGACAGGGGGCGCCGGTGGCTACACCTTC.